This T cell receptor beta chain was identified in a study of blood T cells in healthy people across ages. Study-level background: Roughly one uniquely barcoded beta molecule per two T cells was captured. Overall study findings and caveats: Strong correlation linked observed beta diversity and percent naive T cells.

A J-beta primer mix and a sample-barcoded 5' primer were used in a second PCR of roughly 6 to 11 cycles. Each CDR3 protein gets one entry after TCRdb re-called the 5' RACE reads with MiXCR. The sample has about 640,000 distinct CDR3 sequences, about 54% seen once. To note about this clonotype: What it binds is not known.

Germline loops: CDR1 ENHRY, CDR2 SYGVKD. The CDR3 covers 16 residues. Between the trimmed V and J ends, which lost 2 bases and 1 base, there was a span of 12 bases. Sequencing used blood. The TCR was taken from a man in his sixties in good health. The rearrangement links TRBV10-3 to TRBJ1-5; no definite D call. CDR3 sequence (DNA): TGTGCCATCAGTGAGGGGCCGGCGGTGAGCAATCAGCCCCAGCATTTT. This encodes CAISEGPAVSNQPQHF.